Below, 6 T cell receptor beta chains from the same sample are listed, as sequenced in a study of blood T cells in healthy people across ages. Then a second PCR, running roughly 7 to 11 cycles, was carried out with a sample-barcoded 5' primer and a J-beta primer mix. TCRdb re-called the 5' RACE reads with MiXCR, one entry per CDR3 protein. The sample records over 500,000 distinct CDR3 sequences, more than 45% being singletons. Sequenced input: blood. These TCRs come from a woman of 80 years or more in good health.

This rearrangement joins TRBV6-1 to TRBJ1-1, with 10 nucleotides matching TRBD1. The V gene end was trimmed by 2 bases and the J gene end by 4 bases; junction bases not matched to a gene: 7. Germline-derived CDR1 and CDR2 are MNHNS and SASEGT. The CDR3 consists of 16 residues. The DNA for the CDR3 is TGTGCCAGCAGTGAATGGGGGACAGGGGAAGGCACTGAAGCTTTCTTT. This sequence encodes CASSEWGTGEGTEAFF.

This clonotype came up once. The rearrangement uses TRBV6-2 or TRBV6-3 and TRBJ2-5, with D perhaps being TRBD1 or TRBD2 (6 bases each). Germline V lookup: CDR1 MNHEY, CDR2 SVGEGT. The CDR3 is 14 amino acids. The V end lost 5 bases, the J end lost 3 bases, and 13 bases lay between the germline ends. CDR3 sequence: CASSPRGAEETQYF. The CDR3 DNA is TGTGCCAGCAGTCCTAGGGGGGCCGAAGAGACCCAGTACTTC.

Details on this clonotype: It may be a read error: a sequence one base away is much more abundant. This sequence joins TRBV5-1 and TRBJ1-2; perhaps TRBD1 as D (6 bases). Germline V gives CDR1 SGHRS, CDR2 YFSETQ. This CDR3 has 13 residues. The CDR3 bases are TGCGCCAGCAGCGCACAGGGACTGTCTGGCTGCACCTTC. Protein: CASSAQGLSGCTF.

This clonotype was detected many times. This sequence joins TRBV10-3 and TRBJ2-5; 12 positions agree with TRBD1. Germline V gene data show CDR1 as ENHRY and CDR2 as SYGVKD. This CDR3 has 15 residues. The V gene end was trimmed by 5 bases and the J gene end by 5 bases; junction bases not matched to a gene: 6. In DNA, the CDR3 is TGTGCCATCAGTAAGGGACAGGGGGCATCGGAGACCCAGTACTTC. Translated: CAISKGQGASETQYF.

This clonotype was seen more than once but under ten times. The V gene is TRBV7-2, the J gene TRBJ2-1, with D perhaps matching TRBD1 (5 bases). Germline CDR1 and CDR2: SGHTA and FQGNSA. The V end was cut by 6 bases, the J end by 10 bases, with 19 bases between. The CDR3 has 14 residues. DNA of the CDR3: TGTGCCAGCAGGGGGTGGAACAGGCTGGGGGAGCAGTTCTTC. Translated: CASRGWNRLGEQFF.

In its sample, this clonotype was seen many times. This rearrangement joins TRBV24-1 to TRBJ2-5; tentatively, D is TRBD1 (6 bases). Per the germline V gene, CDR1 is KGHDR and CDR2 is SFDVKD. The CDR3 runs 15 residues. The V and J ends lost 4 bases and 3 bases respectively, with 14 bases between them. The CDR3 DNA is TGTGCCACCAGTGACTCGGGACAACATAAAGAGACCCAGTACTTC. It yields the protein CATSDSGQHKETQYF.